Following are 6 T cell receptor beta chains from one sample sequenced in a study of cytomegalovirus exposure and HLA in healthy donors. Researchers ran the PCR with 60 Vbeta and 13 Jbeta primers. Data came from immunoSEQ multiplex PCR; TCRdb stores just in-frame clones and leaves some out. Among 100,000 to 150,000 clones, about 80% were seen once, and the ten largest hold roughly 3%. Sequencing was performed on PBMCs. The receptors were sampled from a woman aged 45-60 years in good health and CMV-seronegative.

The rearrangement joins TRBV7-9 to TRBJ2-4; 10 positions match TRBD1. The germline CDR1 and CDR2 sequences are SEHNR and FQNEAQ (reference sequence). J was trimmed by 6 bases and V by 4 bases; bases with no gene match: 0. CDR3 length equals 13 residues. DNA of the CDR3: TGTGCCAGCAGCTGGACAGGGGGAAACATTCAGTACTTC. It codes for CASSWTGGNIQYF.

Comments on this clone: Other DNA sequences in this specimen translate into the identical CDR3. The chain links TRBV2 to TRBJ2-7; D might be TRBD2 (5 bases). Germline V gene data show CDR1 as SNHLY and CDR2 as FYNNEI. The germline V and J ends were trimmed by 4 bases and 2 bases, with 9 bases remaining between them. This CDR3 is built from 13 residues. The CDR3 loop is CASSVGETYEQYF. CDR3 coding DNA: TGTGCCAGCAGTGTGGGAGAGACCTACGAGCAGTACTTC.

This clone was seen once. This chain links TRBV7-3 with TRBJ2-7; 8 nucleotides match TRBD2. The V gene's germline CDR1 is SGHTA and CDR2 FQGTGA. V was clipped by 4 bases and J by 3 bases; unmatched bases: 5. This CDR3 contains 14 residues. In DNA, the CDR3 is TGTGCCAGCAGCTCTTCGGGACTAGGCTACGAGCAGTACTTC. It codes for CASSSSGLGYEQYF.

CDR3 bases: TGTGCCACCAGCAGGAGGGGACTAGATGAGCAGTTCTTC. Its translation: CATSRRGLDEQFF. The chain is built from TRBV15 and TRBJ2-1; 8 nucleotides line up with TRBD2. With V trimmed by 3 bases and J by 8 bases, 3 bases remained unmatched. The CDR3 spans 13 residues. Germline V gives CDR1 LNHNV, CDR2 YYDKDF (reference sequence).

The chain employs TRBV27 and TRBJ1-4; 7 nucleotides align to TRBD1. Trimming removed 7 bases from V and 5 bases from J; junction bases left unmatched: 4. This CDR3 has 13 residues. Per the germline V gene, CDR1 is MNHEY and CDR2 is SMNVEV (reference sequence). DNA of the CDR3: TGTGCCAGCAAGGGACAGTTGAATGAAAAACTGTTTTTT. The encoded protein is CASKGQLNEKLFF. Full variable domain (rest looked up from reference TRBV27 and TRBJ1-4): EAQVTQNPRYLITVTGKKLTVTCSQNMNHEYMSWYRQDPGLGLRQIYYSMNVEVTDKGDVPEGYKVSRKEKRNFPLILESPSPNQTSLYFCASKGQLNEKLFFGSGTQLSVL.

The chain employs TRBV6-5 and TRBJ1-1, with 11 bases fitting TRBD1. Germline-derived CDR1 and CDR2 are MNHEY and SVGAGI. The trim removed 6 bases at V and 10 bases at J, leaving 13 bases unmatched. There are 15 residues in the CDR3. The CDR3: CASRGGGQGASGAFF. In DNA, the CDR3 is TGTGCCAGCAGGGGGGGCGGACAGGGGGCGTCGGGAGCTTTCTTT.